The 3 T cell receptor beta chains reported below all come from one sample, sequenced in a study of OX40 agonist ivuxolimab in advanced cancers. Only in-frame clones appear in the TCRdb table, and some are missing; sequencing was by immunoSEQ multiplex PCR. The sample consists of about 79,000 clones, roughly 85% of them appearing once. The sequencing used CD4+ or CD8+ T cells sorted from blood, collected in a trial of the OX40 agonist ivuxolimab. The receptors stem from an adult with an advanced solid tumor such as melanoma, head and neck, liver or kidney cancer.

Comment on this clone: Additional DNA sequences in this sample encode the identical CDR3. The rearrangement joins TRBV9 to TRBJ2-1; D call uncertain. The germline gives CDR1 SGDLS, CDR2 YYNGEE. V shed 0 bases and J shed 0 bases, with 4 bases lying between them. The CDR3 sequence is 14 residues long. The CDR3 here is CASSVGNSYNEQFF. DNA of the CDR3: TGTGCCAGCAGCGTAGGGAACTCCTACAATGAGCAGTTCTTC.

This sequence joins TRBV28 and TRBJ1-2, with D perhaps TRBD1 (5 bases). The V gene lost 2 bases and the J gene lost 4 bases, with 11 bases spanning the gap. CDR1 MDHEN and CDR2 SYDVKM come from the germline V gene. CDR3 length: 14 residues. CDR3 loop: CASSLRPQVYGYTF. CDR3 bases: TGTGCCAGCAGTTTACGCCCACAGGTCTATGGCTACACCTTC.

The CDR3 region is CASSIRGENYGYTF. CDR3 nucleotide sequence: TGCGCCAGCAGCATTCGCGGGGAGAACTATGGCTACACCTTC. The chain recombines TRBV5-1 with TRBJ1-2; D unresolved. The V and J ends lost 4 bases and 2 bases respectively, with 12 bases between them. The germline V gene encodes CDR1 SGHRS and CDR2 YFSETQ. The CDR3 is 14 residues long.